The present TCR beta chain was sequenced within a study of neurological immune-mediated disorders. Study-wide findings and caveats: The highest TCR clonal expansion occurred in HTLV-1-associated myelopathy; multiple sclerosis fell below healthy controls. None of the CDR3 amino acid sequences found in expanded clones was shared across subjects. This suggests that the TCR-beta repertoires were private in all groups.

2 million unsorted PBMCs were stored in RNAlater at -80 °C before RNA extraction. 5'RACE with 10-nucleotide random UMIs generated the cDNA. TCRdb called the 5' RACE reads again in MiXCR, with one record for every CDR3 protein. The sample yields 25,000 to 30,000 distinct CDR3 sequences, 12% seen once. This clonotype occurred many times. As yet, its antigen is unknown. Specimen: PBMCs. The receptor was isolated from a woman aged 60-70 years in good health.

In DNA form, the CDR3 reads TGTGCCAGCAGCTTAGACGGCTATGGCTACACCTTC. Protein: CASSLDGYGYTF. This chain connects TRBV7-2 to TRBJ1-2; D is ambiguous. The CDR3 sequence is 12 residues long. Germline lookup yields CDR1 SGHTA and CDR2 FQGNSA. V gave up 1 base and J gave up 4 bases, with 4 bases separating them.